These 12 T cell receptor beta chains share one sample of origin, sequenced in a study of response to subunit inactivated influenza vaccine. TCRdb independently ran MiXCR on the RT-PCR reads; one entry per CDR3 protein. This table has 530,000 or so distinct CDR3 sequences, 13% to 15% appearing once. Sequencing was performed on PBMCs from blood, taken about 11 days after vaccination. The receptors originated from a man aged 45-65 years who received an inactivated influenza vaccine.

With regard to this clonotype: Relative to the germline gene, one junction end is altered; a read error may explain this. The chain joins TRBV6-5 to TRBJ2-7; 11 bases align to TRBD2. The CDR3 consists of 16 residues. Per germline, CDR1 MNHEY and CDR2 SVGAGI. The CDR3: CASGYAASGGLYEQYF. Written as DNA, the CDR3 is TGTGCCAGCGGTTACGCGGCTAGCGGGGGGTTATACGAGCAGTACTTC.

The V call is TRBV20-1, the J call TRBJ2-3, with D perhaps TRBD1 or TRBD2 (5 bases each). Trimming removed 5 bases at V and 5 bases at J, with 8 bases between. The length of the CDR3 is 11 residues. Germline V gene lookup returns CDR1 DFQATT and CDR2 SNEGSKA (reference sequence). CDR3 loop: CSAERGDTQYF. The CDR3 nucleotides read TGCAGTGCTGAGAGGGGAGATACGCAGTATTTT.

The chain has TRBV20-1 and TRBJ2-4; D might be TRBD1 (5 bases). V was clipped by 3 bases and J by 2 bases, with 11 bases between them. The germline V gene has CDR1 DFQATT and CDR2 SNEGSKA (reference sequence). This CDR3 contains 14 residues. The CDR3 nucleotides read TGCAGTGCTAGGGACACCTATACCAAAAACATTCAGTACTTC. The encoded protein is CSARDTYTKNIQYF.

As DNA, the CDR3 is TGTGCCAGCACCATGGGGACACTTTACAATGAGCAGTTCTTC. Translation gives CASTMGTLYNEQFF. This chain links TRBV28 with TRBJ2-1; D perhaps matches TRBD1 (6 bases). Germline assignment: CDR1 MDHEN and CDR2 SYDVKM. V lost 7 bases and J 4 bases, leaving 14 bases between the germline ends. This CDR3 is built from 14 residues.

This clonotype was recorded many times. The chain carries TRBV7-9 and TRBJ2-3; D unclear. From germline, CDR1 is SEHNR and CDR2 FQNEAQ (reference sequence). CDR3 length: 12 residues. Trimming stripped 4 bases from V and 4 bases from J, with 6 bases between. The CDR3 DNA reads as TGTGCCAGCAGCTCCCCAGCAGATACGCAGTATTTT. Protein product: CASSSPADTQYF. Based on the CDR3 plus reference TRBV7-9 and TRBJ2-3, the full variable domain is DTGVSQNPRHKITKRGQNVTFRCDPISEHNRLYWYRQTLGQGPEFLTYFQNEAQLEKSRLLSDRFSAERPKGSFSTLEIQRTEQGDSAMYLCASSSPADTQYFGPGTRLTVL.

This clonotype was observed many times. This chain uses TRBV29-1 with TRBJ1-1, with a weak D call TRBD1 (5 bases). V gave up 7 bases and J gave up 5 bases, with 17 bases separating them. The CDR3 runs 13 residues. Germline V gene data show CDR1 as SQVTM and CDR2 as ANQGSEA. The CDR3 sequence is CSGWDPGRTEAFF. CDR3 in DNA: TGCAGCGGTTGGGACCCAGGGCGGACTGAAGCTTTCTTT.

This clonotype was detected many times. The chain is built from TRBV7-2 and TRBJ1-4, with D possibly matching TRBD1 (6 bases). Between the trimmed V and J ends, which lost 5 bases and 4 bases, there was a span of 17 bases. Germline CDR1 is SGHTA and CDR2 is FQGNSA. This CDR3 comprises 16 residues. CDR3 coding DNA: TGTGCCAGCAGCCTAAACCAAAGAGGGGGTAATGAAAAACTGTTTTTT. It yields the protein CASSLNQRGGNEKLFF.

In its sample, this clonotype was seen many times. J is TRBJ2-3 and V is TRBV24-1; D is possibly TRBD1 (5 bases). The length of the CDR3 is 14 residues. Germline V gives CDR1 KGHDR, CDR2 SFDVKD. V lost 4 bases, J lost 3 bases, and 10 bases lay in between. CDR3 in DNA: TGTGCCACCAGTGAGTCCAGGGATACAGATACGCAGTATTTT. This codes for CATSESRDTDTQYF.

The table lists this clonotype with many counts. V is TRBV27 and J is TRBJ2-1; 10 bases are shared with TRBD2. Trimming at V came to 0 bases and at J to 6 bases, leaving 5 bases not matched to a gene. This CDR3 has 16 amino acids. Germline CDR1 and CDR2: MNHEY and SMNVEV (reference sequence). The CDR3 sequence is CASSLSLAGAFNEQFF. The CDR3 DNA follows: TGTGCCAGCAGTTTATCGCTAGCGGGGGCCTTCAATGAGCAGTTCTTC.

This chain links TRBV5-1 with TRBJ2-7; 7 positions agree with TRBD1. The CDR3 totals 14 residues. The germline gives CDR1 SGHRS, CDR2 YFSETQ. V trimming: 2 bases; J trimming: 6 bases; junction bases outside the gene matches: 8. CDR3 bases: TGCGCCAGCAGCTTCGGGGATAACAGGGGCGAGCAGTACTTC. This gives the protein CASSFGDNRGEQYF.

At least ten counts were recorded for this clonotype. The rearrangement links TRBV7-9 to TRBJ2-5, with 8 bases fitting TRBD2. Germline loops: CDR1 SEHNR, CDR2 FQNEAQ (reference sequence). This CDR3 is built from 14 residues. Trimming cost V 6 bases and J 5 bases; bases outside gene matches: 8. The CDR3 nucleotides read TGTGCCAGCAGTCGAAGCGGGGGTGCGGAGACCCAGTACTTC. Translating gives CASSRSGGAETQYF.

There are many counts of this clonotype. The chain links TRBV12-3 or TRBV12-4 to TRBJ2-7; D call uncertain. The V end was cut by 4 bases, the J end by 4 bases, with 11 bases between. This CDR3 region has 13 residues. The CDR3 region is CASSSRTTYEQYF. CDR3 nucleotide sequence: TGTGCCAGCAGTTCCCGCACCACTTACGAGCAGTACTTC.